This T cell receptor beta chain emerged from a study of identifying expanded T cells in peripheral blood. Study results and limitations: Across healthy donors, higher total template counts meant significantly greater two-week count variance.

The germline V gene encodes CDR1 WNHNN and CDR2 SYGVQD (reference sequence). The CDR3 spans 14 residues. Trimming took off 3 bases at V and 2 bases at J, with 11 bases between the two ends. TCRdb's table, derived via immunoSEQ multiplex PCR, lists solely in-frame clones and lacks some. In the table there are about 91,000 clones, almost 90% of which are singletons. A remark on this clone: What it binds is not known.

The sequence was obtained from a person aged 18-70 years in good health. The chain recombines TRBV10-1 with TRBJ2-7; D is perhaps TRBD1 or TRBD2 (5 bases each). Sequenced sample: blood. The CDR3 loop reads CASSDSGTAYEQYF. CDR3 in DNA: TGCGCCAGCAGTGACAGTGGGACGGCCTACGAGCAGTACTTC.